This is a list of T cell receptor beta chains from one sample in a study of cytomegalovirus exposure and HLA in healthy donors. Some clones are missing from TCRdb's copy, which holds only in-frame ones; the method was immunoSEQ multiplex PCR. The table for this sample gives some 60,000 clones. Sequenced: PBMCs. The receptors were gathered from a man in his thirties or forties in good health and CMV-seropositive. Each CDR3 is given with its conserved first and last residue. D genes are given only for firm matches.

j_call | v_call | d_call | cdr3_aa | cdr3_nt
TRBJ2-3 | TRBV2 | NA | CASRSGTSTDTQYF | TGTGCCAGCAGATCCGGGACTAGCACAGATACGCAGTATTTT
TRBJ1-2 | TRBV9 | TRBD1 | CASSVGTGGGYGYTF | TGTGCCAGCAGCGTCGGGACAGGGGGTGGCTATGGCTACACCTTC
TRBJ2-5 | TRBV6-1 | NA | CASSESYRYQETQYF | TGTGCCAGCAGTGAATCGTACAGATACCAAGAGACCCAGTACTTC
TRBJ2-1 | TRBV5-4 | TRBD1 | CASSSGQGLRMEFF | TGTGCCAGCAGCTCGGGACAGGGGTTGAGGATGGAGTTCTTC
TRBJ1-2 | TRBV25-1 | NA | CASSLTEISGYTF | TGTGCCAGCAGTCTCACAGAGATCTCTGGCTACACCTTC
TRBJ1-1 | TRBV5-1 | NA | CASSQEATEAFF | TGCGCCAGCAGTCAGGAGGCCACTGAAGCTTTCTTT
TRBJ2-1 | TRBV4-2 | TRBD1 | CASSHPGQGGNEQFF | TGTGCCAGCAGCCATCCGGGACAGGGGGGTAATGAGCAGTTCTTC
TRBJ2-5 | TRBV5-6 | TRBD1 | CASSLGQTSGETQYF | TGTGCCAGCAGTTTGGGACAGACCTCGGGAGAGACCCAGTACTTC
TRBJ2-3 | TRBV30 | NA | CAWSDGSYTQYF | TGTGCCTGGAGCGACGGGTCTTATACGCAGTATTTT
TRBJ2-7 | TRBV6-6 | TRBD2 | CASSYGTGGEYEQYF | TGTGCCAGCAGTTACGGAACGGGAGGGGAATACGAGCAGTACTTC
TRBJ2-7 | TRBV7-8 | TRBD2 | CASSSDRRLAGTRWDEQYF | TGTGCCAGCAGCTCGGACCGAAGACTAGCGGGTACCCGGTGGGACGAGCAGTACTTC
TRBJ2-3 | TRBV5-6 | NA | CASSLGQTDTQYF | TGTGCCAGCAGCTTGGGACAGACCGATACGCAGTATTTT
TRBJ1-2 | TRBV15 | TRBD1 | CATSRNWDRGRKDYGYTF | TGTGCCACCAGCAGAAATTGGGACAGGGGGAGGAAAGACTATGGCTACACCTTC
TRBJ1-1 | TRBV9 | TRBD1 | CASRGQGSTEAFF | TGTGCCAGCAGGGGACAGGGGAGCACTGAAGCTTTCTTT
TRBJ2-5 | TRBV5-1 | NA | CASSLAVGGVETQYF | TGCGCCAGCAGCTTGGCCGTAGGGGGGGTGGAGACCCAGTACTTC
TRBJ2-7 | TRBV18 | NA | CASSPPSLAGPYEQYF | TGTGCCAGCTCACCACCTTCCCTGGCGGGCCCCTACGAGCAGTACTTC
TRBJ2-7 | TRBV2 | TRBD1 | CASSELDRGTEQYF | TGTGCCAGCAGTGAATTGGACAGGGGTACCGAGCAGTACTTC
TRBJ2-3 | TRBV7-2 | TRBD2 | CASSLTSGEADTQYF | TGTGCCAGCAGCTTGACTAGCGGGGAGGCAGATACGCAGTATTTT
TRBJ1-2 | TRBV7-2 | TRBD1 | CASSLDAGGASYGYTF | TGTGCCAGCAGCTTAGATGCAGGGGGCGCGTCCTATGGCTACACCTTC
TRBJ2-5 | TRBV4-2 | NA | CASSQGTAGGETQYF | TGTGCCAGCAGCCAAGGCACGGCAGGAGGAGAGACCCAGTACTTC
TRBJ2-7 | TRBV30 | NA | CAWSVGQTYEQYF | TGTGCCTGGAGTGTTGGACAGACCTACGAGCAGTACTTC
TRBJ2-5 | TRBV5-6 | TRBD1 | CASSWDRGLQETQYF | TGTGCCAGCAGCTGGGACAGGGGGCTTCAAGAGACCCAGTACTTC
TRBJ2-7 | TRBV13 | TRBD2 | CASSPSGGSYEQYF | TGTGCCAGCAGCCCCAGCGGGGGCAGCTACGAGCAGTACTTC
TRBJ2-7 | TRBV4-2 | TRBD1 | CASSQVETGPYEQYF | TGTGCCAGCAGCCAAGTCGAGACAGGGCCCTACGAGCAGTACTTC
TRBJ1-5 | TRBV18 | TRBD1 | CASSRDRLQGSNQPQHF | TGTGCCAGCTCGCGGGACAGGCTCCAGGGTAGCAATCAGCCCCAGCATTTT
TRBJ2-2 | TRBV2 | TRBD1 | CASKGQRGSGELFF | TGTGCCAGCAAGGGACAGAGGGGATCCGGGGAGCTGTTTTTT
TRBJ1-2 | TRBV19 | TRBD1 | CASSLWTGDNYGYTF | TGTGCCAGTAGTCTCTGGACAGGGGATAACTATGGCTACACCTTC
TRBJ2-2 | TRBV6-4 | NA | CASSDYVTGELFF | TGTGCCAGCAGTGATTATGTCACCGGGGAGCTGTTTTTT
TRBJ2-1 | TRBV30 | NA | CAWKQDYNEQFF | TGTGCCTGGAAGCAGGATTACAATGAGCAGTTCTTC
TRBJ2-2 | TRBV6-4 | NA | CASSEGGNTGELFF | TGTGCCAGCAGTGAGGGGGGGAACACCGGGGAGCTGTTTTTT
TRBJ2-7 | TRBV5-5 | TRBD1 | CASSRTGVPYEQYF | TGTGCCAGCAGCCGGACAGGGGTACCCTACGAGCAGTACTTC
TRBJ1-1 | TRBV30 | TRBD1 | CAWSETGVKAFF | TGTGCCTGGAGTGAAACAGGGGTTAAAGCTTTCTTT
TRBJ2-5 | TRBV7-2 | TRBD2 | CASSLVAGGQETQYF | TGTGCCAGCAGCTTAGTGGCGGGAGGGCAAGAGACCCAGTACTTC
TRBJ2-1 | TRBV15 | TRBD2 | CATSRVLAGSFNEQFF | TGTGCCACCAGCAGAGTGCTAGCGGGGAGTTTTAATGAGCAGTTCTTC
TRBJ1-1 | TRBV7-9 | TRBD1 | CASRTGVNTEAFF | TGTGCCAGCAGAACAGGGGTGAACACTGAAGCTTTCTTT
TRBJ1-2 | TRBV6-5 | NA | CASSYADPPGGYGYTF | TGTGCCAGCAGTTACGCGGATCCCCCGGGGGGTTATGGCTACACCTTC
TRBJ2-5 | TRBV5-1 | TRBD1 | CASSLAQGKETQYF | TGCGCCAGCAGCTTGGCACAGGGGAAAGAGACCCAGTACTTC
TRBJ1-6 | TRBV6-5 | NA | CASSYSYGYNSPLHF | TGTGCCAGCAGTTACTCCTACGGGTATAATTCACCCCTACACTTT
TRBJ1-2 | TRBV9 | TRBD1 | CASSPQRTGLGYTF | TGTGCCAGCAGCCCCCAGAGGACAGGGTTGGGCTACACCTTC
TRBJ1-5 | TRBV30 | NA | CAWSPTGNQPQHF | TGTGCCTGGAGCCCGACAGGCAATCAGCCCCAGCATTTT
TRBJ2-7 | TRBV5-6 | NA | CARTGAYEQYF | TGTGCCAGAACCGGGGCCTACGAGCAGTACTTC
TRBJ2-7 | TRBV7-9 | TRBD2 | CASSPGLAGAEQYF | TGTGCCAGCAGCCCGGGACTAGCGGGAGCCGAGCAGTACTTC
TRBJ2-7 | TRBV6-6 | TRBD2 | CASFPGLAGAYEQYF | TGTGCCAGCTTCCCGGGACTAGCGGGGGCCTACGAGCAGTACTTC
TRBJ2-5 | TRBV29-1 | TRBD1 | CSVGQGAGETQYF | TGCAGCGTTGGTCAGGGGGCAGGGGAGACCCAGTACTTC
TRBJ2-1 | TRBV30 | NA | CAWSARGLIFNEQFF | TGTGCCTGGAGTGCACGGGGACTGATCTTCAATGAGCAGTTCTTC
TRBJ2-4 | TRBV6-4 | NA | CASSAGAKNIQYF | TGTGCCAGCAGTGCGGGAGCCAAAAACATTCAGTACTTC
TRBJ1-6 | TRBV2 | NA | CASSEALRQGPNSPLHF | TGTGCCAGCAGTGAAGCGCTAAGGCAGGGGCCGAATTCACCCCTCCACTTT
TRBJ2-1 | TRBV5-1 | NA | CASSLAAGVYNEQFF | TGCGCCAGCAGCTTGGCGGCAGGGGTCTACAATGAGCAGTTCTTC
TRBJ2-5 | TRBV27 | NA | CASSLDGTTETQYF | TGTGCCAGCAGTTTGGACGGGACAACGGAGACCCAGTACTTC
TRBJ1-1 | TRBV30 | TRBD1 | CAWSVRWRDREFVAFDREAFF | TGTGCCTGGAGTGTACGGTGGAGAGACAGGGAATTTGTAGCTTTTGACCGTGAAGCTTTCTTT